These 15 T cell receptor beta chains came from one sample sequenced in a study of neurological immune-mediated disorders. Stated time point: technical triplicate 3. TCRdb independently ran MiXCR on the 5' RACE reads; one entry per CDR3 protein. Altogether about 44,000 distinct CDR3 sequences are present, roughly 21% being singletons, with the ten largest covering about 4.5%. The sequencing input was PBMCs. The receptors here all came from a man between 60 and 70 years old with HTLV-1-associated myelopathy (HAM/TSP).

This clonotype has ten or more counts. The chain recombines TRBV7-8 with TRBJ2-7, with a weak D call TRBD2 (5 bases). The CDR3 extends over 18 amino acids. V lost 1 base, J lost 0 bases, and 19 bases lay in between. Germline V CDR1 and CDR2: SGHVS, FQNEAQ. In DNA, the CDR3 is TGTGCCAGCAGCTTAGGGTTGGGAGATCCCACCTTCTCCTACGAGCAGTACTTC. Its translation: CASSLGLGDPTFSYEQYF. Full variable domain (remainder filled in from reference TRBV7-8 and TRBJ2-7): GAGVSQSPRYKVAKRGQDVALRCDPISGHVSLFWYQQALGQGPEFLTYFQNEAQLDKSGLPSDRFFAERPEGSVSTLKIQRTQQEDSAVYLCASSLGLGDPTFSYEQYFGPGTRLTVT.

This chain joins TRBV18 and TRBJ2-1, with a tentative D call TRBD2 (6 bases). CDR3 length: 14 amino acids. Germline V lookup: CDR1 KGHSH, CDR2 LQKENI. V dropped 5 bases and J dropped 1 base, with 9 bases sitting between them. This chain's CDR3 is CASSWGTSYNEQFF. CDR3 DNA: TGTGCCAGCTCATGGGGGACTTCCTACAATGAGCAGTTCTTC.

This clonotype appeared many times. The chain employs TRBV12-3 or TRBV12-4 and TRBJ2-1; 8 bases match TRBD1. The CDR3 spans 15 residues. Germline trimming cut 7 bases from V and 4 bases from J; bases unmatched to any gene: 9. The CDR3 sequence is CASNLGQGPYNEQFF. The DNA of the CDR3 is TGTGCCAGCAACCTCGGACAGGGCCCTTACAATGAGCAGTTCTTC.

The rearrangement links TRBV6-5 to TRBJ1-1, with D possibly matching TRBD1 (5 bases). CDR1 MNHEY and CDR2 SVGAGI come from the germline V gene. The CDR3 contains 11 residues. V lost 7 bases and J 5 bases, leaving 8 bases between the germline ends. This chain's CDR3 is CASTQGTEAFF. The CDR3 bases are TGTGCCAGCACCCAGGGAACTGAAGCTTTCTTT.

This clonotype was seen ten or more times. This chain connects TRBV9 to TRBJ2-2, with D possibly TRBD2 on 7 matching bases. Germline CDR1 reads SGDLS; CDR2 reads YYNGEE. The CDR3 has 15 amino acids. Trimming took 2 bases from V and 4 from J, leaving 12 bases between them. The CDR3 loop reads CASSVGGRGTGELFF. DNA of the CDR3: TGTGCCAGCAGCGTCGGGGGGCGAGGCACCGGGGAGCTGTTTTTT.

This clonotype has at least ten counts. V gene TRBV2 combines with J gene TRBJ2-3; tentative D call: TRBD2 (5 bases). V was shortened by 6 bases and J by 0 bases, with 10 bases between the two germline ends. Germline CDR1 SNHLY, CDR2 FYNNEI. This CDR3 spans 14 amino acids. The CDR3 loop reads CASSHRTSTDTQYF. As DNA, the CDR3 is TGTGCCAGCAGCCATAGGACTAGCACAGATACGCAGTATTTT.

This clonotype was seen at least ten times. CDR3 sequence reads: CASGTNRVQPSGTDTQYF. The CDR3 DNA sequence: TGCGCCAGCGGAACAAACAGGGTACAACCTTCCGGCACAGATACGCAGTATTTT. The V and J genes are TRBV10-2 and TRBJ2-3; TRBD1 is a possible D gene (6 bases). V gave up 8 bases and J gave up 1 base, with 25 bases separating them. The CDR3 runs to 18 residues. CDR1 and CDR2 (germline): WSHSY, SAAADI.

This clonotype has ten or more counts. This rearrangement joins TRBV12-3 or TRBV12-4 to TRBJ1-2, with TRBD1 as a possible D gene (5 bases). V lost 9 bases and J lost 5, with 16 bases in between. The CDR3 runs 13 residues. Written as DNA, the CDR3 is TGTGCCAGTACAGGCGAACCCATATATGGCTACACCTTC. As protein: CASTGEPIYGYTF.

The sample holds many counts of this clonotype. V is TRBV5-1 and J is TRBJ2-5; D remains unclear. The CDR3 contains 14 residues. With 0 bases removed from V and 4 bases from J, the gap between germline ends came to 10 bases. Germline values: CDR1 SGHRS, CDR2 YFSETQ. The CDR3 is CASSLASVGETQYF. CDR3 nucleotides: TGCGCCAGCAGCTTGGCCTCGGTGGGAGAGACCCAGTACTTC.

This clonotype was counted many times. V gene TRBV28 combines with J gene TRBJ1-2; D uncertain. From germline, CDR1 is MDHEN and CDR2 SYDVKM. Trimming left V 5 bases short and J 0 bases short, with 10 bases between. The CDR3 has 14 residues. The CDR3: CASSPIATNYGYTF. In nucleotides, the CDR3 is TGTGCCAGCAGTCCCATCGCGACTAACTATGGCTACACCTTC.

This clonotype was seen ten or more times. The chain employs TRBV5-1 and TRBJ2-7; a possible D gene is TRBD1 (6 bases). The germline V gene encodes CDR1 SGHRS and CDR2 YFSETQ. CDR3 size: 14 residues. The ends were cut back, 3 bases at V and 11 bases at J, with 21 bases in the middle. This CDR3 is CASSSRGPGAREYF. In DNA, the CDR3 is TGCGCCAGCAGCTCCAGGGGACCAGGGGCTAGAGAGTACTTC. Full variable domain (rest looked up from reference TRBV5-1 and TRBJ2-7): KAGVTQTPRYLIKTRGQQVTLSCSPISGHRSVSWYQQTPGQGLQFLFEYFSETQRNKGNFPGRFSGRQFSNSRSEMNVSTLELGDSALYLCASSSRGPGAREYFGPGTRLTVT.

In this sample, this clonotype turned up many times. The V gene is TRBV9, the J gene TRBJ2-3; D gene unclear. The CDR3 contains 12 residues. Germline V lookup: CDR1 SGDLS, CDR2 YYNGEE. Trimming stripped 0 bases from V and 5 bases from J, with 4 bases between. CDR3 DNA: TGTGCCAGCAGCGTAGGAGGAGATACGCAGTATTTT. It translates to CASSVGGDTQYF.

This clonotype was observed at least ten times. The chain has TRBV28 and TRBJ2-5; 7 bases are a match to TRBD2. V shed 8 bases, J shed 1 base, and the junction held 4 bases outside the gene matches. Per germline, CDR1 MDHEN and CDR2 SYDVKM. The CDR3 has 13 amino acids. The CDR3: CASRDYAQETQYF. The CDR3 DNA follows: TGTGCCAGCCGGGACTATGCCCAAGAGACCCAGTACTTC.

This clonotype was observed at least ten times. The rearrangement joins TRBV27 to TRBJ2-3, with 7 bases matching TRBD1. This CDR3 region has 14 residues. Germline-derived CDR1 and CDR2 are MNHEY and SMNVEV (reference sequence). With V trimmed by 6 bases and J by 3 bases, 6 bases remained unmatched. CDR3 coding DNA: TGTGCCAGCAGAGGACAGGACGGGACAGATACGCAGTATTTT. Translation: CASRGQDGTDTQYF.

This clonotype has at least ten counts. V usage is TRBV6-6 and J usage is TRBJ1-1; D unclear. The CDR3 extends over 12 amino acids. Germline CDR1 and CDR2: MNHNY and SVGAGI (reference sequence). The CDR3 sequence: CTAESMNTEAFF. The CDR3 DNA reads as TGTACCGCAGAGAGCATGAACACTGAAGCTTTCTTT.